The 6 T cell receptor beta chains in this list originate from one sample, sequenced in a study of blood T cell repertoires in COVID-19. Using immunoSEQ multiplex PCR, the repertoire was profiled, and TCRdb retains in-frame clones only, with some absent. The sample carries about 440,000 clones, around 88% recorded once. Source material: peripheral blood. The receptors shown here come from a woman in her forties or fifties with COVID-19, enrolled during active disease.

The chain recombines TRBV28 with TRBJ1-1; 9 bases agree with TRBD1. This CDR3 has 16 residues. The junction had 15 bases not matched to a gene; V was cut back by 8 bases and J by 5 bases. Germline CDR1 reads MDHEN; CDR2 reads SYDVKM. The CDR3 loop is CASPQTRDRVATEAFF. The CDR3 nucleotides are TGTGCCAGCCCCCAAACCCGGGACAGGGTGGCGACTGAAGCTTTCTTT.

This chain joins TRBV7-9 and TRBJ2-7; 10 nucleotides line up with TRBD1. V was clipped by 3 bases and J by 4 bases; unmatched bases: 6. Germline V gene data show CDR1 as SEHNR and CDR2 as FQNEAQ (reference sequence). The CDR3 length is 15 residues. The CDR3 loop is CASSLETGGVYEQYF. Here the CDR3 DNA reads TGTGCCAGCAGCTTGGAGACAGGGGGCGTTTACGAGCAGTACTTC.

V gene TRBV5-1 combines with J gene TRBJ1-1; the match to TRBD1 covers 7 bases. V was pared by 2 bases and J by 4 bases, with 2 bases of the junction left unmatched. The germline gives CDR1 SGHRS, CDR2 YFSETQ. This CDR3 is 13 amino acids long. As DNA, the CDR3 is TGCGCCAGCAGCTTTACAGGGGCCACTGAAGCTTTCTTT. Amino acids: CASSFTGATEAFF.

V usage is TRBV10-2 and J usage is TRBJ2-5; D not resolved. CDR3 size: 16 residues. Trimming pared 0 bases from V and 4 bases from J, leaving 15 bases between. Germline V gene sequence: CDR1 WSHSY, CDR2 SAAADI. The CDR3 sequence: CASSESRLVVGETQYF. The CDR3 bases are TGCGCCAGCAGTGAGTCGAGGCTAGTTGTGGGAGAGACCCAGTACTTC.

This chain links TRBV9 with TRBJ2-5; weak D call: TRBD2 (6 bases). Germline CDR1 is SGDLS and CDR2 is YYNGEE. Trimming took off 0 bases at V and 2 bases at J, with 8 bases between the two ends. The CDR3 has 14 amino acids. The CDR3 DNA reads TGTGCCAGCAGCGTAGAAGGACTACAAGAGACCCAGTACTTC. Protein product: CASSVEGLQETQYF.

Only one count was recorded for this clone. The chain couples TRBV4-1 to TRBJ1-6, with D possibly TRBD1 on 6 matching bases. With 7 bases removed from V and 0 bases from J, the gap between germline ends came to 31 bases. The CDR3 covers 22 residues. Germline CDR1 reads MGHRA; CDR2 reads YSYEKL. The CDR3 reads CASTRDIIPGHRMSSYNSPLHF. For the CDR3, the DNA is TGCGCCAGCACCCGAGATATCATCCCGGGACACCGGATGAGCTCCTATAATTCACCCCTCCACTTT.